The 11 T cell receptor beta chains below all came from one sample that was sequenced in a study of regulatory T cells in long-lasting Graves disease. Researchers made TCR beta libraries by using iRepertoire HTBI primers and running Arm-PCR on CDR3 regions. TCRdb independently ran MiXCR on the multiplex PCR reads; one entry per CDR3 protein. The sample contains under 500,000 distinct CDR3 sequences, 20% to 25% of which appear only once. Time point reported: persistent/refractory GD, antithyroid drugs over 5 years with positive TRAb. TCR sequences were obtained from RNA taken from PBMCs. The sequenced sample was peripheral blood mononuclear cells (PBMCs), obtained when the disease was refractory, from a patient treated with antithyroid drugs. The receptors originated from a female donor with Graves disease.

In the case of this clonotype: Compared with germline, one end of the junction differs, possibly owing to a read error. The genes are TRBV6-2 or TRBV6-3 and TRBJ1-1; TRBD1 might be the D (6 bases). CDR3 length equals 16 residues. Germline values: CDR1 MNHEY, CDR2 SVGEGT. CDR3 sequence (DNA): TGTGCCCGCAGTTACCCCGGACAGTTTTCGGTAACTGAAGCTTTCTTT. Protein sequence: CARSYPGQFSVTEAFF.

The chain is built from TRBV12-3 or TRBV12-4 and TRBJ2-5, with D possibly matching TRBD2 (6 bases). This CDR3 is built from 14 residues. The V end was cut by 6 bases, the J end by 5 bases, with 16 bases between. DNA of the CDR3: TGTGCCAGCAGCCCACTTGGCAGCGGGGAGACCCAGTACTTC. Protein product: CASSPLGSGETQYF.

This clonotype was detected many times. V gene TRBV28 combines with J gene TRBJ1-1; the D is unclear. V was clipped by 3 bases and J by 8 bases, with 7 bases between them. The CDR3 covers 11 residues. Germline CDR1 is MDHEN and CDR2 is SYDVKM. CDR3 loop: CASSFTFEAFF. Here the CDR3 DNA reads TGTGCCAGCAGTTTTACATTCGAAGCTTTCTTT.

The chain uses TRBV20-1 and TRBJ2-7; 7 nucleotides align to TRBD2. The V segment lost 4 bases and the J segment 0 bases; nucleotides outside the gene matches: 6. In germline, CDR1 is DFQATT, CDR2 SNEGSKA (reference sequence). The CDR3 is 14 amino acids. CDR3 bases: TGCAGTGCTATAAGCGGGATGGGCTCCTACGAGCAGTACTTC. This gives the protein CSAISGMGSYEQYF.

This clonotype was counted ten times or more. The V and J genes are TRBV20-1 and TRBJ1-1; D ambiguous. This CDR3 region has 11 residues. V was trimmed by 3 bases and J by 7 bases, leaving 9 bases between them. Germline CDR1 is DFQATT and CDR2 is SNEGSKA (reference sequence). Written as DNA, the CDR3 is TGCAGTGCTAGGGGCACAGATGAAGCTTTCTTT. This encodes CSARGTDEAFF.

The chain recombines TRBV18 with TRBJ2-5; no clear D. Germline CDR1 reads KGHSH; CDR2 reads LQKENI. V lost 5 bases and J 1 base, leaving 11 bases between the germline ends. The CDR3 runs to 14 residues. The CDR3 DNA follows: TGTGCCAGCTCAACCCAACCGTTCCAAGAGACCCAGTACTTC. Its protein is CASSTQPFQETQYF.

For this clonotype: This may arise from a read error, as a much more abundant clone is one base away. The rearrangement joins TRBV3-1 to TRBJ2-7; TRBD1 matches at 10 bases. Germline values: CDR1 LGHDT, CDR2 YNNKEL (reference sequence). Trimming removed 1 base from V and 5 bases from J; junction bases left unmatched: 8. The CDR3 runs to 16 residues. The CDR3 protein is CASSQAGTGALHEQYF. The DNA for the CDR3 is TGTGCCAGCAGCCAAGCTGGGACAGGGGCTTTGCACGAGCAGTACTTC.

This clonotype has at least ten counts. Germline is not matched at one junction end, which may reflect a read error. This chain's CDR3 is CASSLDGNSNQPQHF. CDR3 DNA: TGTGCCAGCAGTTTAGACGGTAATAGCAATCAGCCCCAGCATTTT. This chain joins TRBV5-1 and TRBJ1-5; D ambiguous. CDR1 and CDR2 (germline): SGHRS, YFSETQ. The CDR3 length is 15 residues.

The CDR3 sequence is CASRKPATDTQYF. CDR3 coding DNA: TGTGCCAGCAGAAAGCCGGCCACAGATACGCAGTATTTT. The chain is built from TRBV10-3 and TRBJ2-3; D is ambiguous. Deletions cut 10 bases from V and 2 bases from J, with 13 bases between. There are 13 residues in the CDR3. CDR1 ENHRY and CDR2 SYGVKD come from the germline V gene.

This clonotype came up many times. This rearrangement joins TRBV12-3 or TRBV12-4 to TRBJ2-5, with D perhaps TRBD2 (6 bases). The CDR3 covers 16 residues. Between the trimmed V and J ends, which lost 3 bases and 7 bases, there was a span of 21 bases. CDR3 DNA: TGTGCCAGCAGTTTGAGGAAAACGGGAGAGGACGGGACCCAGTACTTC. This gives the protein CASSLRKTGEDGTQYF.

This clonotype showed up many times. This chain's CDR3 is CASSPQHRVTEAFF. The DNA for the CDR3 is TGTGCCAGCAGTCCACAACACAGGGTCACTGAAGCTTTCTTT. The V call is TRBV12-3 or TRBV12-4, the J call TRBJ1-1, with TRBD1 as a possible D gene (6 bases). V shed 5 bases and J shed 4 bases, with 14 bases lying between them. The CDR3 extends over 14 amino acids.